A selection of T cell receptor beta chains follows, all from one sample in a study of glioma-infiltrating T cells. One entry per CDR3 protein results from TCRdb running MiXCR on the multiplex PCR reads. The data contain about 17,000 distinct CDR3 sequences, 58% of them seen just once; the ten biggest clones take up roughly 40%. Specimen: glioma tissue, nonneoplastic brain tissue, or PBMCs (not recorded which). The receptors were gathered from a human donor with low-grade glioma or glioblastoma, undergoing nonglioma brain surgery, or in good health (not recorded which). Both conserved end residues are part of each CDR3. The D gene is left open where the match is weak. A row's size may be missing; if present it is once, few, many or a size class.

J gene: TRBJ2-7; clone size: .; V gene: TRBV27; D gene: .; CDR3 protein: CASRGGPYEQYF; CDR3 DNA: TGTGCCAGCCGTGGGGGCCCTTACGAGCAGTACTTC
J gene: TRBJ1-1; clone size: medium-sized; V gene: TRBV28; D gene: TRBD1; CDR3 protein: CASSQTGGAFEAFF; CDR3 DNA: TGTGCCAGCAGCCAAACAGGGGGCGCATTTGAAGCTTTCTTT
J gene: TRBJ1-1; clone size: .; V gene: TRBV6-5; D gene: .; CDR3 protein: CASSYSKWEIKAFF; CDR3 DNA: TGTGCCAGCAGTTACTCGAAATGGGAAATAAAAGCTTTCTTT
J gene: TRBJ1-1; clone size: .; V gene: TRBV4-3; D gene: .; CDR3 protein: CASSQDKMAAMNTEAFF; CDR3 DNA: TGCGCCAGCAGCCAAGATAAAATGGCAGCGATGAACACTGAAGCTTTCTTT
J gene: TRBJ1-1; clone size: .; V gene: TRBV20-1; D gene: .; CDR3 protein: CSARRGATEAFF; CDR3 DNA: TGCAGTGCGAGGCGAGGTGCCACTGAAGCTTTCTTT
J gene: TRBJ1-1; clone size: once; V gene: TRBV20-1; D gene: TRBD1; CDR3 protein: CIQGDTMNTGAFF; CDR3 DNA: TGCATCCAGGGGGACACGATGAACACTGGAGCTTTCTTT
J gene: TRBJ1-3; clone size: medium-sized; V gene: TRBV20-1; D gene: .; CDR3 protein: CSASPETFGNTIYF; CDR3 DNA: TGCAGTGCTAGCCCCGAGACATTCGGAAACACCATATATTTT
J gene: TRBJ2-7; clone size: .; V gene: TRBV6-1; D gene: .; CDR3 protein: CAISGFSGPSYEQYF; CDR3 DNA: TGTGCCATCAGTGGTTTTAGCGGCCCCTCCTACGAGCAGTACTTC
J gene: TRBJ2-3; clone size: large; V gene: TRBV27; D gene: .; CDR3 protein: CASTLLGGRTDTQYF; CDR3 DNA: TGTGCCAGCACCCTTCTCGGGGGGCGTACAGATACGCAGTATTTT
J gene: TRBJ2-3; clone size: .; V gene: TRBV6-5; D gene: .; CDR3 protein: CASSYYGSTDTQYF; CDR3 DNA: TGTGCCAGCAGTTACTACGGGTCCACAGATACGCAGTATTTT
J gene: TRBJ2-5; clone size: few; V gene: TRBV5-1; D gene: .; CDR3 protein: CASSLFADETQYF; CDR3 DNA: TGCGCCAGCAGCTTGTTTGCAGACGAGACCCAGTACTTC
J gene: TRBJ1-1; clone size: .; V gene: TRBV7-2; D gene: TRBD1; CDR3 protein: CASSPTQGQVTRMNTEAFF; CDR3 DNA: TGTGCCAGCAGCCCAACCCAAGGACAGGTCACCCGGATGAACACTGAAGCTTTCTTT
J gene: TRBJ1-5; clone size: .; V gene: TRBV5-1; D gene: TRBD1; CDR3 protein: CASSLTGAFNQPQHF; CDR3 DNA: TGCGCCAGCAGCCTGACAGGGGCCTTCAATCAGCCCCAGCATTTT
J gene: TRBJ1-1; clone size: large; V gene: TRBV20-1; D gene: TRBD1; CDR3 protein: CSAGDSMNTEAFF; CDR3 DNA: TGCAGTGCTGGGGACAGCATGAACACTGAAGCTTTCTTT
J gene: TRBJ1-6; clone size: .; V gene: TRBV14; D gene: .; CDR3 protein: CASTEQPNSPLHF; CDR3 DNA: TGTGCCAGTACGGAACAGCCGAATTCACCCCTCCACTTT
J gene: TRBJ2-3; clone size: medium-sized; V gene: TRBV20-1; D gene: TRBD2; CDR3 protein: CSASLAGLADTQYF; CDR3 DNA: TGCAGTGCTAGCCTAGCGGGGTTAGCAGATACGCAGTATTTT
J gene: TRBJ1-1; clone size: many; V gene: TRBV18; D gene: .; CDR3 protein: CASSPRAGAGNTEAFF; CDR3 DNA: TGTGCCAGCTCACCACGCGCAGGGGCAGGGAACACTGAAGCTTTCTTT
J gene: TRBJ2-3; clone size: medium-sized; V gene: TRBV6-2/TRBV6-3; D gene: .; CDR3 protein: CASIRGNQIEDTQYF; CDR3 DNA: TGTGCCAGCATTCGAGGGAATCAAATTGAAGATACGCAGTATTTT
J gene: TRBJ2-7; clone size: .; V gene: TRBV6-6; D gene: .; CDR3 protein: CASSYRTYEQYF; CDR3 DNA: TGTGCCAGCAGTTACCGGACCTACGAGCAGTACTTC
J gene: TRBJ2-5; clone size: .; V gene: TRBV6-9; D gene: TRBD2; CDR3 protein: CASSYDGGASETQYF; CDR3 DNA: TGTGCCAGCAGTTACGACGGGGGGGCCTCAGAGACCCAGTACTTC
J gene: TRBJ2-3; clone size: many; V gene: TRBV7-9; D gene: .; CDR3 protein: CASSRTEDTQYF; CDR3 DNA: TGTGCCAGCAGCCGGACAGAAGATACGCAGTATTTT
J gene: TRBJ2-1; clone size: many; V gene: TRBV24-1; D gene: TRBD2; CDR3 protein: CATSLAGESNEQFF; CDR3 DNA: TGTGCCACCTCACTAGCGGGAGAGAGCAATGAGCAGTTCTTC